Here is one T cell receptor (beta chain) with its context. What it binds is not known. Before the COVID-19 pandemic, during about 2011-2019, CD4+ T cells were taken from unexposed donors. After around nine days of culture, CD4+ T cells were isolated. The data are from a study of CD4 T cells in relation to SARS-CoV-2 and coronaviruses. TCRdb keeps only in-frame clones here, not all; method: immunoSEQ multiplex PCR. The sample gives 15,000 to 20,000 clones, about 80% of which show up once; around a tenth is in the top ten. The V end was cut by 7 bases, the J end by 0 bases, with 15 bases between. The CDR3 has 15 residues. The germline V gene encodes CDR1 LNHDA and CDR2 SQIVND (reference sequence).

The V gene is TRBV19, the J gene TRBJ1-1, with D possibly matching TRBD1 (6 bases). The clonotype comes from a human donor in good health. The sample taken for sequencing was CD4+ T cells from PBMCs, cultured in vitro. CDR3 sequence: CASTPSTGMNTEAFF. CDR3 coding DNA: TGTGCCAGTACCCCCTCTACAGGGATGAACACTGAAGCTTTCTTT.